The entry that follows covers one T cell receptor (beta chain) sequence. In the original processing: Researchers report that nucleated cell counts were estimated from reference gene primer amplification. Some clones are missing from TCRdb's copy, which holds only in-frame ones; the method was immunoSEQ multiplex PCR. V and J calls and clone size are as listed in that table; D and trimming were resolved from the DNA. In the table there are 66,000 or so clones, about 80% of which are singletons. This specimen belongs to a study of blood T cell repertoires in COVID-19. As for the study in general: Both acute and convalescent COVID-19 samples were obtained from the United States, Italy and Spain.

Sequencing was performed on peripheral blood. This sequence was found in a human donor in a cohort sampled during active COVID-19.

The DNA of the CDR3 is TGTGCCAGCTCACCACCCTGGACAGGGGGAGTAACCGGGGAGCTGTTTTTT. This codes for CASSPPWTGGVTGELFF. The rearrangement uses TRBV18 and TRBJ2-2, with 10 bases aligning to TRBD1. V was pared by 0 bases and J by 5 bases, with 6 bases of the junction left unmatched. Germline assignment: CDR1 KGHSH and CDR2 LQKENI. This CDR3 contains 17 residues.